Below, 14 T cell receptor beta chains from the same sample are listed, as sequenced in a study of cytomegalovirus exposure and HLA in healthy donors. The PCR ran on 60 Vbeta and 13 Jbeta primers. Here immunoSEQ multiplex PCR was the method, and the copy in TCRdb shows in-frame clones only, minus some. Seen here are roughly 60,000 clones, roughly 75% observed once, and the top ten hold 4.5% to 6%. The source material was PBMCs. These TCRs come from a woman in her 30s in good health and CMV-seronegative.

The chain couples TRBV9 to TRBJ2-3, with 12 nucleotides matching TRBD2. This CDR3 comprises 17 residues. The germline V gene encodes CDR1 SGDLS and CDR2 YYNGEE. The trim removed 0 bases at V and 4 bases at J, leaving 6 bases unmatched. CDR3 sequence reads: CASSVAPSGRASDTQYF. CDR3 nucleotide sequence: TGTGCCAGCAGCGTAGCACCTAGCGGGAGGGCTTCAGATACGCAGTATTTT. The full variable domain, its missing parts supplied by reference TRBV9 and TRBJ2-3, is DSGVTQTPKHLITATGQRVTLRCSPRSGDLSVYWYQQSLDQGLQFLIQYYNGEERAKGNILERFSAQQFPDLHSELNLSSLELGDSALYFCASSVAPSGRASDTQYFGPGTRLTVL.

V gene TRBV27 combines with J gene TRBJ1-4; the D gene is possibly TRBD1 (5 bases). The CDR3 length is 15 residues. Germline CDR1 reads MNHEY; CDR2 reads SMNVEV (reference sequence). V shed 6 bases and J shed 10 bases, with 21 bases lying between them. The CDR3: CASSATGGTGGKLFF. As DNA, the CDR3 is TGTGCCAGCAGCGCCACCGGAGGTACGGGGGGAAAACTGTTTTTT.

This clone occurred once. The chain is built from TRBV30 and TRBJ2-3; D is uncertain. The CDR3 covers 15 residues. Germline V gene data show CDR1 as GTSNPN and CDR2 as SVGIG (reference sequence). V was clipped by 3 bases and J by 1 base, with 14 bases between them. CDR3 protein: CAWRTLLARTDTQYF. CDR3 coding DNA: TGTGCCTGGAGGACCCTGTTAGCTCGCACAGATACGCAGTATTTT.

This clone has just a few counts. J is TRBJ1-1 and V is TRBV4-3, with no clear D. Trimming took off 0 bases at V and 2 bases at J, with 13 bases between the two ends. This CDR3 is 16 amino acids long. Germline CDR1 and CDR2: LGHNA and YSLEER. The DNA for the CDR3 is TGCGCCAGCAGCCAAGATTCCCAGCGGCGAAACACTGAAGCTTTCTTT. Protein: CASSQDSQRRNTEAFF.

The gene calls are TRBV6-5 and TRBJ2-7, with TRBD1 matching 8 bases. This CDR3 has 14 residues. In germline, CDR1 is MNHEY, CDR2 SVGAGI. J gave up 2 bases and V 6 bases, and 6 bases lay outside the gene matches. CDR3 loop: CASRDTGGAYEQYF. The CDR3 region has the DNA TGTGCCAGCAGGGATACAGGGGGTGCCTACGAGCAGTACTTC.

The V gene is TRBV25-1, the J gene TRBJ2-7, with TRBD1 matching over 7 bases. Looked up from germline, CDR1 is MGHDK and CDR2 is SYGVNS. Trimming removed 10 bases from V and 7 bases from J; junction bases left unmatched: 13. The CDR3 runs to 13 residues. CDR3 loop: CAIQGSGAWEQYF. The DNA of the CDR3 is TGTGCCATACAGGGGTCGGGCGCATGGGAGCAGTACTTC.

This clone was observed once. The V call is TRBV30, the J call TRBJ1-4; no clear D gene. Germline V gene data show CDR1 as GTSNPN and CDR2 as SVGIG (reference sequence). Deletions cut 4 bases from V and 10 bases from J, with 13 bases between. There are 12 residues in the CDR3. DNA of the CDR3: TGTGCCTGGAATGTGCTAGGTTCAAAACTGTTTTTT. Its translation is CAWNVLGSKLFF.

The chain is built from TRBV19 and TRBJ2-2; D is undetermined. V was trimmed by 1 base and J by 2 bases, leaving 5 bases between them. Germline V gene data show CDR1 as LNHDA and CDR2 as SQIVND (reference sequence). The CDR3 contains 14 residues. In DNA, the CDR3 is TGTGCCAGTAGTATAGCAGGAAACACCGGGGAGCTGTTTTTT. Its protein is CASSIAGNTGELFF.

This chain links TRBV5-4 with TRBJ2-5; 11 bases agree with TRBD2. The J call could be wrong; TRBJ2-7 is a better fit for the DNA end. The germline CDR1 and CDR2 sequences are SGHNT and YYREEE (reference sequence). This CDR3 comprises 14 residues. CDR3 amino acids: CASSVLAGGHEQYF. The CDR3 nucleotides read TGTGCCAGCAGCGTCCTAGCGGGAGGCCACGAGCAGTACTTC.

As regards this clone: This sample includes further DNA sequences coding for the same CDR3. CDR3 nucleotides: TGTGCCAGCAGCCTATTCTCGGGGGGGCTAACAGATACGCAGTATTTT. It is translated as CASSLFSGGLTDTQYF. The chain combines TRBV7-3 with TRBJ2-3; TRBD2 matches at 8 bases. The CDR3 totals 16 residues. Germline loops: CDR1 SGHTA, CDR2 FQGTGA. The V segment lost 5 bases and the J segment 3 bases; nucleotides outside the gene matches: 10.

This clone was counted a single time. The chain combines TRBV27 with TRBJ1-2; 7 bases are shared with TRBD1. The germline gives CDR1 MNHEY, CDR2 SMNVEV (reference sequence). The CDR3 totals 13 residues. Unmatched junction bases numbered 2, after V lost 2 bases and J lost 5 bases. DNA for the CDR3: TGTGCCAGCAGTTTAACAGGGGATTATGGCTACACCTTC. As protein: CASSLTGDYGYTF.

The chain carries TRBV2 and TRBJ2-5; 11 nucleotides agree with TRBD2. The CDR3 spans 14 residues. CDR1 is SNHLY, CDR2 FYNNEI, per germline. V dropped 6 bases and J dropped 4; count of bases not matched to a gene: 4. CDR3 sequence (DNA): TGTGCCAGCAGGGTAGCGGGAGGGAGAGAGACCCAGTACTTC. Its translation: CASRVAGGRETQYF.

This clone was found once. This chain joins TRBV6-5 and TRBJ1-5, with D uncertain. The CDR3 spans 14 residues. V was shortened by 2 bases and J by 10 bases, with 15 bases between the two germline ends. Germline V CDR1 and CDR2: MNHEY, SVGAGI. CDR3 sequence (DNA): TGTGCCAGCAGTTACGCCCCCTCGACGGGACCCCAGCATTTT. Amino acid sequence: CASSYAPSTGPQHF.

The rearrangement uses TRBV30 and TRBJ2-3; no clear D. V was pared by 3 bases and J by 0 bases, with 4 bases between. Germline V gene sequence: CDR1 GTSNPN, CDR2 SVGIG (reference sequence). The CDR3 sequence is 12 residues long. CDR3 sequence: CAWSGSTDTQYF. The CDR3 nucleotides are TGTGCCTGGAGCGGGAGCACAGATACGCAGTATTTT.